The 7 T cell receptor beta chains given below trace back to one sample, sequenced in a study of cytomegalovirus exposure and HLA in healthy donors. Here immunoSEQ multiplex PCR was the method, and the copy in TCRdb shows in-frame clones only, minus some. Among about 250,000 clones listed, approximately 84% were seen once. Sequenced sample: PBMCs. These receptors all stem from a young man in good health and CMV-seropositive.

This chain uses TRBV15 with TRBJ1-5; tentative D call: TRBD1 (6 bases). The germline V gene encodes CDR1 LNHNV and CDR2 YYDKDF (reference sequence). V gave up 9 bases and J gave up 0 bases, with 9 bases separating them. This CDR3 has 13 residues. CDR3 residues: CATGQHSNQPQHF. The CDR3 nucleotides read TGTGCCACAGGACAGCATAGCAATCAGCCCCAGCATTTT.

V and J are TRBV5-4 and TRBJ2-2; 9 nucleotides agree with TRBD1. The CDR3 runs to 15 residues. Germline CDR1 SGHNT, CDR2 YYREEE (reference sequence). Trimming cost V 4 bases and J 4 bases; bases outside gene matches: 5. The CDR3 reads CASSPGTGSTGELFF. CDR3 DNA: TGTGCCAGCAGCCCCGGGACAGGGAGCACCGGGGAGCTGTTTTTT.

This sequence joins TRBV5-1 and TRBJ2-3, with D perhaps TRBD2 (7 bases). The CDR3 consists of 16 residues. Germline V gives CDR1 SGHRS, CDR2 YFSETQ. V lost 2 bases to trimming and J lost 1 base, with 14 bases between them. The CDR3 sequence is CASSLPTGGGTDTQYF. CDR3 DNA: TGCGCCAGCAGCTTACCCACGGGGGGCGGCACAGATACGCAGTATTTT.

Written as DNA, the CDR3 is TGTGCCAGCAGCTCGGTACGGCGGGACGACGCTGGGGCCAACGTCCTGACTTTC. Its translation: CASSSVRRDDAGANVLTF. This chain connects TRBV11-2 to TRBJ2-6, with D possibly TRBD2 on 6 matching bases. The V gene lost 4 bases and the J gene lost 2 bases, with 18 bases spanning the gap. There are 18 residues in the CDR3. Germline V gene sequence: CDR1 SGHAT, CDR2 FQNNGV. The full variable domain, rest sourced from reference TRBV11-2 and TRBJ2-6, is EAGVAQSPRYKIIEKRQSVAFWCNPISGHATLYWYQQILGQGPKLLIQFQNNGVVDDSQLPKDRFSAERLKGVDSTLKIQPAKLEDSAVYLCASSSVRRDDAGANVLTFGAGSRLTVL.

The gene calls are TRBV7-2 and TRBJ1-1; the D is unclear. The CDR3 consists of 13 residues. V lost 1 base to trimming and J lost 1 base, with 4 bases between them. From germline, CDR1 is SGHTA and CDR2 FQGNSA. The CDR3 loop reads CASSLVPNTEAFF. The CDR3 region has the DNA TGTGCCAGCAGCTTAGTACCGAACACTGAAGCTTTCTTT. The full variable domain, completed using reference TRBV7-2 and TRBJ1-1, is GAGVSQSPSNKVTEKGKDVELRCDPISGHTALYWYRQSLGQGLEFLIYFQGNSAPDKSGLPSDRFSAERTGGSVSTLTIQRTQQEDSAVYLCASSLVPNTEAFFGQGTRLTVV.

This sequence joins TRBV6-5 and TRBJ2-7; D may be TRBD1 or TRBD2 (5 bases each). Between the trimmed V and J ends, which lost 6 bases and 6 bases, there was a span of 18 bases. The germline CDR1 and CDR2 sequences are MNHEY and SVGAGI. CDR3 length: 14 amino acids. CDR3 nucleotides: TGTGCCAGCAGCCGCTCCGGGACCTACTCCGAGCAGTACTTC. This gives the protein CASSRSGTYSEQYF.

The gene calls are TRBV29-1 and TRBJ2-5, with 11 bases aligning to TRBD2. Germline CDR1 and CDR2: SQVTM and ANQGSEA. The CDR3 loop spans 16 amino acids. V lost 4 bases to trimming and J lost 4 bases; unmatched junction nucleotides: 11. Here the CDR3 DNA reads TGCAGCGTTGGGGTGGGAACTAGCGGGAGAGGAGAGACCCAGTACTTC. This encodes CSVGVGTSGRGETQYF.